The 24 T cell receptor beta chains in this list originate from one sample, sequenced in a study of TIL therapy for anti-PD-1-resistant metastatic lung cancer. This was the immunoSEQ v3 assay. Assay: immunoSEQ multiplex PCR; the TCRdb copy retains only in-frame clones and omits some. The sample lists tens of thousands of clones, approximately 79% occurring once. As to time point: pre-treatment sample, taken before nivolumab and TIL therapy. The source material was blood, sampled at baseline. The receptor set was obtained from a woman aged 30 to 85 with non-small cell lung cancer.

This chain uses TRBV6-5 with TRBJ1-5, with a possible D match to TRBD1 (6 bases). Between the trimmed V and J ends, which lost 6 bases and 5 bases, there was a span of 14 bases. Germline V gene sequence: CDR1 MNHEY, CDR2 SVGAGI. CDR3 length: 14 amino acids. CDR3 nucleotide sequence: TGTGCCAGCAGGGCCGGGACAAGGGATCAGCCCCAGCATTTT. It encodes CASRAGTRDQPQHF.

The rearrangement links TRBV19 to TRBJ2-7, with a weak D call TRBD2 (5 bases). The germline CDR1 and CDR2 sequences are LNHDA and SQIVND (reference sequence). The length of the CDR3 is 13 residues. V lost 3 bases and J lost 7, with 13 bases in between. For the CDR3, the DNA is TGTGCCAGTAGTATTTCTAGCCCTCGGGAGCAGTACTTC. Translation gives CASSISSPREQYF.

The V and J genes are TRBV5-1 and TRBJ1-5; D is ambiguous. Trimming stripped 1 base from V and 4 bases from J, with 9 bases between. The CDR3 consists of 14 residues. Germline CDR1 and CDR2: SGHRS and YFSETQ. CDR3 residues: CASSLSGDNQPQHF. As DNA, the CDR3 is TGCGCCAGCAGCTTGTCCGGGGATAATCAGCCCCAGCATTTT.

J is TRBJ1-2 and V is TRBV6-1; 7 bases map to TRBD1. The CDR3 has 14 residues. Looked up from germline, CDR1 is MNHNS and CDR2 is SASEGT. After removal of 5 bases from V and 1 base from J, the junction contained 4 bases not matched to a gene. CDR3 nucleotide sequence: TGTGCCAGCAGTCGGGACAGCTATAACTATGGCTACACCTTC. This sequence encodes CASSRDSYNYGYTF.

CDR3 nucleotides: TGTGCCAGCCAGGACTCGAACACCGGGGAGCTGTTTTTT. Translation gives CASQDSNTGELFF. V is TRBV6-4 and J is TRBJ2-2; maybe TRBD2 (5 bases). CDR1 is MRHNA and CDR2 is SNTAGT in the germline V gene. The ends were cut back, 8 bases at V and 0 bases at J, with 7 bases in the middle. This CDR3 is built from 13 residues.

The chain joins TRBV6-1 to TRBJ2-3; possibly TRBD2 for D (6 bases). Germline-derived CDR1 and CDR2 are MNHNS and SASEGT. This CDR3 contains 16 residues. With 4 bases removed from V and 3 bases from J, the gap between germline ends came to 17 bases. The CDR3 region has the DNA TGTGCCAGCAGTGCCGGCTACGGGGGATGGACAGATACGCAGTATTTT. It yields the protein CASSAGYGGWTDTQYF.

This clone was seen a single time. The V and J genes are TRBV7-3 and TRBJ2-7; TRBD2 is a possible D gene (5 bases). The V end was cut by 4 bases, the J end by 5 bases, with 12 bases between. The CDR3 extends over 13 amino acids. Looked up from germline, CDR1 is SGHTA and CDR2 is FQGTGA. CDR3 DNA: TGTGCCAGCAGCTCCGGGGAAAGGGACGAGCAGTACTTC. Translating it yields CASSSGERDEQYF.

The gene calls are TRBV15 and TRBJ2-1; 9 bases map to TRBD2. Germline trimming cut 6 bases from V and 8 bases from J; bases unmatched to any gene: 8. The length of the CDR3 is 14 residues. The germline V gene has CDR1 LNHNV and CDR2 YYDKDF (reference sequence). The chain's CDR3 is CATSLSGSGDEQFF. The CDR3 DNA is TGTGCCACCAGTCTTAGCGGGAGCGGTGATGAGCAGTTCTTC.

The chain links TRBV19 to TRBJ2-1; 9 bases are shared with TRBD2. This CDR3 is 15 amino acids long. Germline V gene data show CDR1 as LNHDA and CDR2 as SQIVND (reference sequence). V lost 6 bases to trimming and J lost 6 bases; unmatched junction nucleotides: 9. CDR3 sequence reads: CASSFPGTSTNEQFF. The CDR3 DNA follows: TGTGCCAGTAGCTTCCCCGGGACTAGCACCAATGAGCAGTTCTTC.

The V call is TRBV7-8, the J call TRBJ1-3, with no clear D. V lost 7 bases and J 8 bases, leaving 12 bases between the germline ends. Germline V CDR1 and CDR2: SGHVS, FQNEAQ. The CDR3 has 12 amino acids. The CDR3 DNA sequence: TGTGCCAGCATCGGGGTCGGATACACCATATATTTT. Residues: CASIGVGYTIYF.

The chain couples TRBV5-5 to TRBJ1-4; 7 nucleotides agree with TRBD1. In germline, CDR1 is SGHKS, CDR2 YYEKEE (reference sequence). V was clipped by 10 bases and J by 10 bases; unmatched bases: 16. The CDR3 is 14 residues long. The CDR3 DNA follows: TGTGCCTCTCAGGAGGACAGGACGTGGGGAAAACTGTTTTTT. This sequence encodes CASQEDRTWGKLFF.

This clone came up a few times. This CDR3 reads CASSEALANSDEQYF. Written as DNA, the CDR3 is TGTGCCAGCAGTGAAGCTCTGGCGAATTCGGACGAGCAGTACTTC. The chain uses TRBV6-1 and TRBJ2-7; the D is unclear. Germline V gives CDR1 MNHNS, CDR2 SASEGT. The germline V and J ends were trimmed by 0 bases and 5 bases, with 14 bases remaining between them. This CDR3 is built from 15 residues.

The chain has TRBV7-6 and TRBJ2-5, with TRBD1 as a possible D gene (6 bases). Trimming removed 5 bases from V and 5 bases from J, with 15 bases in between. Germline CDR1 reads SGHVS; CDR2 reads FNYEAQ. The CDR3 extends over 14 amino acids. The CDR3 DNA follows: TGTGCCAGCAGCCCGAGGGGGAGCGTGGAGACCCAGTACTTC. Protein sequence: CASSPRGSVETQYF.

The chain employs TRBV28 and TRBJ2-7, with TRBD2 identical over 10 bases. CDR1 is MDHEN and CDR2 is SYDVKM in the germline V gene. Trimming at V came to 7 bases and at J to 5 bases, leaving 8 bases not matched to a gene. CDR3 length: 14 residues. The CDR3 loop reads CASKYLAGAHEQYF. CDR3 DNA: TGTGCCAGCAAATATCTAGCGGGAGCCCACGAGCAGTACTTC.

This clone was detected a few times. V usage is TRBV5-1 and J usage is TRBJ1-2, with D possibly being TRBD1 (6 bases). Germline V gives CDR1 SGHRS, CDR2 YFSETQ. V lost 0 bases and J lost 3, with 6 bases in between. This CDR3 comprises 13 residues. The CDR3 DNA follows: TGCGCCAGCAGCTTGGACAGGGACTATGGCTACACCTTC. Protein sequence: CASSLDRDYGYTF.

V usage is TRBV5-1 and J usage is TRBJ2-7; 8 positions agree with TRBD2. Per the germline V gene, CDR1 is SGHRS and CDR2 is YFSETQ. This CDR3 contains 18 residues. With V trimmed by 4 bases and J by 3 bases, 18 bases remained unmatched. The CDR3, as DNA: TGCGCCAGCAGCCGTAACCCATCCGGGACTAGTACGATCTACGAGCAGTACTTC. This codes for CASSRNPSGTSTIYEQYF.

A few counts support this clone. This sample includes further DNA sequences coding for the same CDR3. This sequence joins TRBV30 and TRBJ1-1; tentatively, D is TRBD1 (6 bases). Germline loops: CDR1 GTSNPN, CDR2 SVGIG (reference sequence). The CDR3 has 13 amino acids. Trimming stripped 0 bases from V and 2 bases from J, with 7 bases between. The CDR3 here is CAWSVQGNTEAFF. The CDR3 coding sequence is TGTGCCTGGAGTGTACAGGGAAACACTGAAGCTTTCTTT.

The V and J genes are TRBV5-1 and TRBJ2-1; D is possibly TRBD1 or TRBD2 (5 bases each). The V end was cut by 3 bases, the J end by 0 bases, with 13 bases between. The CDR3 is 16 residues long. Looked up from germline, CDR1 is SGHRS and CDR2 is YFSETQ. CDR3 bases: TGCGCCAGCAGCTCTCTCGGGGCCAGCTCCTACAATGAGCAGTTCTTC. It specifies CASSSLGASSYNEQFF.

This clone was found a few times. The CDR3 region has the DNA TGTGCCATCAGCCCCCAGGGAAGGGATGGCTCCTACAATGAGCAGTTCTTC. Translation: CAISPQGRDGSYNEQFF. The chain recombines TRBV10-3 with TRBJ2-1, with a tentative D call TRBD1 (5 bases). This CDR3 has 17 residues. The germline V and J ends were trimmed by 6 bases and 0 bases, with 18 bases remaining between them. The germline gives CDR1 ENHRY, CDR2 SYGVKD.

V gene TRBV5-4 combines with J gene TRBJ2-7; 8 nucleotides match TRBD1. The CDR3 loop spans 14 amino acids. The trim removed 0 bases at V and 7 bases at J, leaving 6 bases unmatched. The germline V gene has CDR1 SGHNT and CDR2 YYREEE (reference sequence). CDR3 sequence: CASSLGQGIGEQYF. The CDR3 nucleotides read TGTGCCAGCAGCTTGGGACAGGGGATCGGAGAGCAGTACTTC.

This chain joins TRBV7-8 and TRBJ1-4; TRBD1 matches at 8 bases. CDR1 SGHVS and CDR2 FQNEAQ come from the germline V gene. The CDR3 runs to 18 residues. V trimming: 2 bases; J trimming: 4 bases; junction bases outside the gene matches: 12. CDR3 in amino acids: CASSLTRTGRVSNEKLFF. The DNA for the CDR3 is TGTGCCAGCAGCTTAACTCGGACAGGGAGGGTTAGTAATGAAAAACTGTTTTTT.

The chain combines TRBV7-9 with TRBJ1-2; maybe TRBD1 (5 bases). The CDR3 extends over 16 amino acids. Trimming pared 2 bases from V and 3 bases from J, leaving 16 bases between. CDR1 is SEHNR, CDR2 FQNEAQ, per germline (reference sequence). CDR3 region: CASSLTSTERHYGYTF. The CDR3 nucleotides read TGTGCCAGCAGCTTAACGTCGACAGAGAGGCACTATGGCTACACCTTC.

The chain uses TRBV7-6 and TRBJ2-1; either TRBD1 or TRBD2 may supply D (5 bases each). CDR1 SGHVS and CDR2 FNYEAQ come from the germline V gene. CDR3 length: 14 residues. The V and J ends lost 7 bases and 9 bases respectively, with 19 bases between them. The CDR3 sequence: CASNRGREMGEQFF. The CDR3 region has the DNA TGTGCCAGCAACCGGGGCAGGGAGATGGGTGAGCAGTTCTTC.

The chain employs TRBV6-5 and TRBJ2-7; tentatively, D is TRBD1 (6 bases). Trimming took 3 bases from V and 2 from J, leaving 11 bases between them. The V gene's germline CDR1 is MNHEY and CDR2 SVGAGI. The CDR3 is made up of 14 amino acids. In DNA form, the CDR3 reads TGTGCCAGCAGTTATATACAGGGCCCCTACGAGCAGTACTTC. It specifies CASSYIQGPYEQYF.